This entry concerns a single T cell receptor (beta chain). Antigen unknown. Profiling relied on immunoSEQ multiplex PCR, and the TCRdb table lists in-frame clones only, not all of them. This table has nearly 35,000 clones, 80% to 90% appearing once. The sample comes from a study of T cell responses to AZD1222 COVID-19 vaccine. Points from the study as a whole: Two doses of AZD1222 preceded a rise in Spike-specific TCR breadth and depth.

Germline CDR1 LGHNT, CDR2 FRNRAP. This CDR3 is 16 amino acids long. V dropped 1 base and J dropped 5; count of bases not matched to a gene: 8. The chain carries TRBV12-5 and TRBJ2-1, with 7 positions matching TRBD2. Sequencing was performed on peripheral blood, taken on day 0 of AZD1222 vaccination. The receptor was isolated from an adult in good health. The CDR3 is CASGLGTGTNHNEQFF. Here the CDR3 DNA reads TGTGCTAGTGGTTTGGGGACCGGGACTAACCACAATGAGCAGTTCTTC.